This TCR beta chain was sequenced during a study of blood T cell repertoires in COVID-19. The data were produced by immunoSEQ multiplex PCR, yet TCRdb's version contains in-frame clones alone and is incomplete. The sample records around 190,000 clones, roughly three quarters being singletons. CDR3 length: 15 residues. V was pared by 4 bases and J by 4 bases, with 6 bases of the junction left unmatched. Germline lookup yields CDR1 MGHRA and CDR2 YSYEKL. V usage is TRBV4-1 and J usage is TRBJ2-3; TRBD1 matches 9 bases. The clonotype originates from a woman aged 45-65 years with acute COVID-19. The sequencing input was PBMCs or T cells enriched from blood (not recorded which). The CDR3 loop is CASSLLQGAADTQYF. For the CDR3, the DNA is TGCGCCAGCAGCCTCCTACAGGGGGCGGCAGATACGCAGTATTTT.